These 14 T cell receptor beta chains share one sample of origin, sequenced in a study of T-cell reconstitution after alpha-beta-depleted transplantation in children. Unique molecular identifiers featured in how the TCRbeta library was prepared. TCRdb reprocessed the PCR reads with MiXCR, giving one entry per CDR3 protein. The table has tens of thousands of distinct CDR3 sequences, less than 20% seen once. The sample was PBMCs, mostly from graft donor cells, taken 180 days after TCRalphabeta/CD19-depleted stem cell transplant. The receptors were gathered from a male patient under 10 years old who had a stem cell transplant for acute lymphoblastic leukemia, so the T cells may come from the graft donor.

A note on this clonotype: This may come from a read error, since a much larger clone is one base off. The missing conserved phenylalanine or tryptophan at the end of this CDR3 makes a read error likely. J is TRBJ2-7 and V is TRBV12-3 or TRBV12-4; unclear D gene. V was shortened by 6 bases and J by 0 bases, with 18 bases between the two germline ends. The CDR3 has 16 residues. In nucleotides, the CDR3 is TGTGCCAGCAGCCCCTCCCGGATAGTGAGCTCCTACGAGCAGTACCTC. It yields the protein CASSPSRIVSSYEQYL.

This clonotype was found a few times. The rearrangement uses TRBV11-2 and TRBJ2-1; D not certain. The CDR3 has 12 amino acids. Germline assignment: CDR1 SGHAT and CDR2 FQNNGV. Trimming removed 5 bases from V and 6 bases from J, with 8 bases in between. CDR3 sequence: CASSPYLNEQFF. The CDR3 DNA reads as TGTGCCAGCAGCCCCTACCTCAATGAGCAGTTCTTC.

This clonotype was seen only a few times. The CDR3 coding sequence is TGTGCCAGCAGTGGGGAAGACACGGCGCTAGCCAAAAACATTCAGTACTTC. It yields the protein CASSGEDTALAKNIQYF. This chain links TRBV6-1 with TRBJ2-4; D ambiguous. The germline V gene encodes CDR1 MNHNS and CDR2 SASEGT. The CDR3 covers 17 residues. V shed 4 bases and J shed 0 bases, with 16 bases lying between them.

This clonotype was counted a few times. The chain employs TRBV27 and TRBJ2-6; D uncertain. The CDR3 is 15 residues long. V was shortened by 10 bases and J by 0 bases, with 13 bases between the two germline ends. CDR1 and CDR2 (germline): MNHEY, SMNVEV (reference sequence). Written as DNA, the CDR3 is TGTGCCACCCGGCCTCAGAGCTCTGGGGCCAACGTCCTGACTTTC. Protein: CATRPQSSGANVLTF.

The chain joins TRBV27 to TRBJ2-4, with D tentatively TRBD2 (6 bases). Germline V gives CDR1 MNHEY, CDR2 SMNVEV (reference sequence). Trimming took off 4 bases at V and 1 base at J, with 14 bases between the two ends. This CDR3 spans 16 amino acids. The CDR3 here is CASSSLPGRAKNIQYF. CDR3 sequence (DNA): TGTGCCAGCAGTTCCCTCCCGGGGAGGGCCAAAAACATTCAGTACTTC.

A few counts support this clonotype. The chain links TRBV5-1 to TRBJ1-2; D gene uncertain. There are 14 residues in the CDR3. V was shortened by 0 bases and J by 3 bases, with 9 bases between the two germline ends. Germline V CDR1 and CDR2: SGHRS, YFSETQ. In DNA, the CDR3 is TGCGCCAGCAGCTTGGGAGGAGTAGACTATGGCTACACCTTC. Translated: CASSLGGVDYGYTF.

A few counts support this clonotype. The genes are TRBV7-2 and TRBJ1-6; D is undetermined. Germline CDR1 and CDR2: SGHTA and FQGNSA. V gave up 1 base and J gave up 11 bases, with 12 bases separating them. This CDR3 is built from 14 residues. CDR3 sequence: CASSLELQVPPLHF. DNA of the CDR3: TGTGCCAGCAGCTTAGAGCTGCAGGTCCCACCCCTCCACTTT.

This clonotype was counted only a few times. The rearrangement joins TRBV27 to TRBJ1-3; D is uncertain. The germline CDR1 and CDR2 sequences are MNHEY and SMNVEV (reference sequence). V was clipped by 0 bases and J by 0 bases, with 15 bases between them. The CDR3 runs 18 residues. The DNA of the CDR3 is TGTGCCAGCAGTTTATCCGCAGGTTCATTGCGCTCTGGAAACACCATATATTTT. Its protein is CASSLSAGSLRSGNTIYF.

The rearrangement joins TRBV5-1 to TRBJ2-5; 8 nucleotides agree with TRBD1. CDR3 length: 14 residues. Germline trimming cut 3 bases from V and 2 bases from J; bases unmatched to any gene: 3. Germline CDR1 and CDR2: SGHRS and YFSETQ. The CDR3 sequence: CASSSWTGQETQYF. In DNA form, the CDR3 reads TGCGCCAGCAGCTCATGGACAGGGCAAGAGACCCAGTACTTC.

This clonotype was detected a few times. This chain connects TRBV12-3 or TRBV12-4 to TRBJ1-1; tentatively, D is TRBD1 (6 bases). This CDR3 spans 15 amino acids. V lost 2 bases, J lost 4 bases, and 14 bases lay in between. The CDR3 is CASSLYGVGATEAFF. The CDR3 DNA reads TGTGCCAGCAGTTTATACGGCGTGGGGGCCACTGAAGCTTTCTTT.

This clonotype occurred a few times. The V gene is TRBV5-1, the J gene TRBJ2-1, with D possibly TRBD2 on 6 matching bases. V dropped 0 bases and J dropped 0 bases, with 10 bases sitting between them. The CDR3 length is 16 residues. Looked up from germline, CDR1 is SGHRS and CDR2 is YFSETQ. The CDR3: CASSLVVGGSYNEQFF. Here the CDR3 DNA reads TGCGCCAGCAGCTTGGTAGTGGGGGGCTCCTACAATGAGCAGTTCTTC.

This clonotype was seen a few times. The rearrangement links TRBV11-2 to TRBJ1-2; TRBD1 aligns across 11 bases. Germline CDR1 SGHAT, CDR2 FQNNGV. There are 15 residues in the CDR3. V was clipped by 5 bases and J by 4 bases; unmatched bases: 6. CDR3 coding DNA: TGTGCCAGCAGCCTAGGGACAGGGGGTATCTATGGCTACACCTTC. Amino acid sequence: CASSLGTGGIYGYTF.

The chain links TRBV5-1 to TRBJ1-6; TRBD1 matches at 9 bases. The CDR3 covers 16 residues. J lost 9 bases, V lost 6 bases, and 13 bases had no gene match. Germline CDR1 reads SGHRS; CDR2 reads YFSETQ. The CDR3 bases are TGCGCCAGCACCCTAGGGCCGGGACAGGGAGGTTCACCCCTCCACTTT. Translation gives CASTLGPGQGGSPLHF. Variable domain in full (rest from reference TRBV5-1 and TRBJ1-6): KAGVTQTPRYLIKTRGQQVTLSCSPISGHRSVSWYQQTPGQGLQFLFEYFSETQRNKGNFPGRFSGRQFSNSRSEMNVSTLELGDSALYLCASTLGPGQGGSPLHFGNGTRLTVT.

This clonotype occurred a few times. This chain connects TRBV5-1 to TRBJ1-1; D is unclear. Deletions cut 1 base from V and 0 bases from J, with 4 bases between. The CDR3 is 13 residues long. Germline assignment: CDR1 SGHRS and CDR2 YFSETQ. Written as DNA, the CDR3 is TGCGCCAGCAGCTTGACCATGAACACTGAAGCTTTCTTT. Translation gives CASSLTMNTEAFF.